These 27 T cell receptor beta chains originate from one sample sequenced in a study of blood T cell repertoires in COVID-19. Data came from immunoSEQ multiplex PCR; TCRdb stores just in-frame clones and leaves some out. The repertoire consists of some 490,000 clones, with approximately 85% occurring once and the leading ten covering approximately 3%. Material: peripheral blood. These receptors were obtained from a human donor in a cohort sampled during active COVID-19.

V gene TRBV6-5 combines with J gene TRBJ1-2; possibly TRBD1 for D (6 bases). V was cut by 3 bases and J by 1 base, with 12 bases left in between. The length of the CDR3 is 15 residues. The germline V gene encodes CDR1 MNHEY and CDR2 SVGAGI. The CDR3 coding sequence is TGTGCCAGCAGTTATCAACAGGGCGGTAACTATGGCTACACCTTC. Protein: CASSYQQGGNYGYTF.

The chain's CDR3 is CASSYSQQNYGYTF. The CDR3 nucleotides read TGTGCCAGCAGTTACTCGCAACAAAACTATGGCTACACCTTC. This chain connects TRBV6-5 to TRBJ1-2; D remains unclear. Germline assignment: CDR1 MNHEY and CDR2 SVGAGI. Between the trimmed V and J ends, which lost 0 bases and 2 bases, there was a span of 7 bases. This CDR3 is 14 amino acids long.

The V and J genes are TRBV5-8 and TRBJ2-1; 7 bases agree with TRBD2. Germline-derived CDR1 and CDR2 are SGHTS and YDEGEE. This CDR3 has 14 amino acids. After removal of 5 bases from V and 8 bases from J, the junction contained 10 bases not matched to a gene. This chain's CDR3 is CASSKGLSFYEQFF. The CDR3 DNA reads as TGTGCCAGCAGTAAGGGACTAAGTTTCTATGAGCAGTTCTTC.

This chain connects TRBV19 to TRBJ2-7; TRBD1 matches at 7 bases. This CDR3 comprises 13 residues. Germline CDR1 LNHDA, CDR2 SQIVND (reference sequence). Trimming took 5 bases from V and 2 from J; bases not matched to a gene: 3. The CDR3 bases are TGTGCCAGTAGTGACAGGGTTGCCTACGAGCAGTACTTC. Residues: CASSDRVAYEQYF.

This clone has only one observation. The chain employs TRBV19 and TRBJ1-4; TRBD1 is a possible D gene (5 bases). Trimming cost V 3 bases and J 8 bases, with 7 bases left between them. The CDR3 sequence is 12 residues long. The germline V gene encodes CDR1 LNHDA and CDR2 SQIVND (reference sequence). The CDR3 here is CASSIQGEKLFF. CDR3 nucleotide sequence: TGTGCCAGTAGTATCCAGGGAGAAAAACTGTTTTTT.

The rearrangement uses TRBV7-8 and TRBJ1-1, with TRBD1 identical over 7 bases. J gave up 1 base and V 5 bases, and 7 bases lay outside the gene matches. The CDR3 has 15 amino acids. Germline loops: CDR1 SGHVS, CDR2 FQNEAQ. DNA of the CDR3: TGTGCCAGCAGCGGGATCCGACAGGGGAACACTGAAGCTTTCTTT. Its protein is CASSGIRQGNTEAFF.

This chain connects TRBV6-5 to TRBJ1-1; TRBD1 might be the D (5 bases). Germline lookup yields CDR1 MNHEY and CDR2 SVGAGI. With 2 bases removed from V and 6 bases from J, the gap between germline ends came to 13 bases. The CDR3 sequence is 14 residues long. CDR3 nucleotide sequence: TGTGCCAGCAGTTACGGGGGGACTTTCGCTGAAGCTTTCTTT. Its translation is CASSYGGTFAEAFF.

The chain carries TRBV7-6 and TRBJ2-7, with D possibly TRBD2 on 6 matching bases. V lost 1 base and J 0 bases, leaving 10 bases between the germline ends. The CDR3 is 15 amino acids. Germline assignment: CDR1 SGHVS and CDR2 FNYEAQ. Written as DNA, the CDR3 is TGTGCCAGCAGCTTAGTGGCGGGGACCTCCTACGAGCAGTACTTC. As protein: CASSLVAGTSYEQYF.

The chain links TRBV7-6 to TRBJ2-2; 10 bases map to TRBD2. The CDR3 spans 16 residues. Germline trimming cut 0 bases from V and 7 bases from J; bases unmatched to any gene: 5. Germline V gives CDR1 SGHVS, CDR2 FNYEAQ. The CDR3 DNA reads as TGTGCCAGCAGCTTAGCAGCGGGAGGGGGATACGGGGAGCTGTTTTTT. It yields the protein CASSLAAGGGYGELFF.

This chain joins TRBV29-1 and TRBJ2-3; TRBD1 matches at 8 bases. This CDR3 has 18 residues. Germline values: CDR1 SQVTM, CDR2 ANQGSEA. Germline trimming cut 3 bases from V and 6 bases from J; bases unmatched to any gene: 20. CDR3 bases: TGCAGCGTTGAGGGGGGACAGGTACGCGGTCAAAGCGCGGATACGCAGTATTTT. Amino acids: CSVEGGQVRGQSADTQYF.

The rearrangement links TRBV3-1 (or the pseudogene TRBV3-2) to TRBJ1-1, with D perhaps TRBD1 (6 bases). This CDR3 has 18 amino acids. Between the trimmed V and J ends, which lost 7 bases and 5 bases, there was a span of 29 bases. Germline V gene lookup returns CDR1 LGHDT and CDR2 YNNKEL (reference sequence). The CDR3 reads CASTNFPAGGAGGTEAFF. The CDR3 DNA sequence: TGTGCCAGCACCAACTTTCCTGCGGGGGGCGCAGGAGGGACTGAAGCTTTCTTT.

The chain links TRBV7-8 to TRBJ1-6, with a tentative D call TRBD1 (5 bases). CDR3 length: 22 residues. The V end lost 2 bases, the J end lost 7 bases, and 33 bases lay between the germline ends. Germline CDR1 SGHVS, CDR2 FQNEAQ. CDR3 sequence (DNA): TGTGCCAGCAGCTTATCACCGCCCCCCTCCTTCTTGGACTCGGGGGGAAATTCACCCCTCCACTTT. It translates to CASSLSPPPSFLDSGGNSPLHF.

This clone was detected only once. This chain connects TRBV28 to TRBJ1-6; D possibly corresponds to TRBD1 (5 bases). The germline V gene has CDR1 MDHEN and CDR2 SYDVKM. V was clipped by 1 base and J by 9 bases, with 10 bases between them. CDR3 length equals 14 residues. The chain's CDR3 is CASSLSRVGSPLHF. DNA of the CDR3: TGTGCCAGCAGTTTATCCAGGGTTGGTTCACCCCTCCACTTT.

The gene calls are TRBV2 and TRBJ2-5, with 8 bases fitting TRBD2. V shed 6 bases and J 4 bases; nucleotides not matched to a gene: 16. CDR1 and CDR2 (germline): SNHLY, FYNNEI. This CDR3 comprises 17 residues. The CDR3 spells CASSSWRAGDRRETQYF. The CDR3 DNA follows: TGTGCCAGCAGCAGCTGGCGAGCGGGAGATAGGAGAGAGACCCAGTACTTC.

The chain carries TRBV9 and TRBJ1-1; no reliable D call. The V gene's germline CDR1 is SGDLS and CDR2 YYNGEE. V was trimmed by 4 bases and J by 3 bases, leaving 13 bases between them. The CDR3 runs to 14 residues. In nucleotides, the CDR3 is TGTGCCAGCAGCCCCGGATTGGAGGACACTGAAGCTTTCTTT. It codes for CASSPGLEDTEAFF.

The table lists this clone with a few counts. The chain combines TRBV30 with TRBJ2-3, with TRBD2 matching over 9 bases. CDR1 is GTSNPN, CDR2 SVGIG, per germline (reference sequence). V was pared by 5 bases and J by 3 bases, with 15 bases of the junction left unmatched. The CDR3 loop spans 17 amino acids. This chain's CDR3 is CAWGRGIAGDGTDTQYF. The CDR3 DNA reads TGTGCCTGGGGGAGGGGAATAGCGGGAGATGGGACAGATACGCAGTATTTT. Using reference TRBV30 and TRBJ2-3 for the parts outside the CDR3, the full variable domain is SQTIHQWPATLVQPVGSPLSLECTVEGTSNPNLYWYRQAAGRGLQLLFYSVGIGQISSEVPQNLSASRPQDRQFILSSKKLLLSDSGFYLCAWGRGIAGDGTDTQYFGPGTRLTVL.

This clone has a single count. V gene TRBV7-3 combines with J gene TRBJ2-3, with TRBD2 matching over 9 bases. The CDR3 runs 16 residues. V gave up 5 bases and J gave up 2 bases; unmatched junction bases: 8. In germline, CDR1 is SGHTA, CDR2 FQGTGA. CDR3: CASSAGTSRITDTQYF. CDR3 nucleotides: TGTGCCAGCAGCGCTGGGACTAGCAGGATCACAGATACGCAGTATTTT.

V and J are TRBV14 and TRBJ2-4; a possible D gene is TRBD2 (5 bases). Germline-derived CDR1 and CDR2 are SGHDN and FVKESK. This CDR3 is built from 15 residues. Trimming pared 1 base from V and 0 bases from J, leaving 7 bases between. The CDR3 DNA reads TGTGCCAGCAGCCAAGCAGGACTAGCCAAAAACATTCAGTACTTC. It specifies CASSQAGLAKNIQYF.

The rearrangement uses TRBV4-3 and TRBJ1-2, with a possible D match to TRBD1 (5 bases). CDR1 and CDR2 (germline): LGHNA, YSLEER. This CDR3 has 14 residues. Trimming pared 4 bases from V and 8 bases from J, leaving 17 bases between. In DNA, the CDR3 is TGCGCCAGCAGCCTCTGGGGGTCCGGGGGAGGCTACACCTTC. This gives the protein CASSLWGSGGGYTF.

V and J are TRBV6-6 and TRBJ1-1; 7 bases match TRBD1. V lost 4 bases to trimming and J lost 1 base; unmatched junction nucleotides: 6. The CDR3 is made up of 15 amino acids. The germline V gene has CDR1 MNHNY and CDR2 SVGAGI (reference sequence). The CDR3 coding sequence is TGTGCCAGCAGTTTCAGGGGGACAACGAACACTGAAGCTTTCTTT. Protein: CASSFRGTTNTEAFF.

The gene calls are TRBV10-1 and TRBJ1-1; no clear D gene. V was clipped by 4 bases and J by 0 bases, with 6 bases between them. The CDR3 has 13 residues. CDR1 and CDR2 from the germline V gene are WNHNN and SYGVQD (reference sequence). The CDR3 nucleotides are TGCGCCAGCAGTGTAACATTGAACACTGAAGCTTTCTTT. It encodes CASSVTLNTEAFF.

V is TRBV5-6 and J is TRBJ2-7, with 13 bases identical to TRBD2. V lost 4 bases, J lost 6 bases, and 4 bases stayed unmatched. CDR1 is SGHDT and CDR2 is YYEEEE in the germline V gene. This CDR3 spans 14 amino acids. The CDR3: CASSRRLAGGEQYF. The CDR3, as DNA: TGTGCCAGCAGCAGGAGACTAGCGGGAGGCGAGCAGTACTTC.

The genes are TRBV28 and TRBJ1-2; a weak D match, TRBD1 (6 bases). This CDR3 contains 11 residues. Germline CDR1 reads MDHEN; CDR2 reads SYDVKM. The V and J ends lost 5 bases and 6 bases respectively, with 7 bases between them. In DNA form, the CDR3 reads TGTGCCAGCAGTGGGGGCCATGGCTACACCTTC. This gives the protein CASSGGHGYTF.

The chain employs TRBV6-5 and TRBJ1-1; 8 bases are shared with TRBD1. CDR1 is MNHEY, CDR2 SVGAGI, per germline. Trimming at V came to 6 bases and at J to 10 bases, leaving 7 bases not matched to a gene. This CDR3 has 12 amino acids. The CDR3 DNA sequence: TGTGCCAGCAGCAGACAGGGACAGGCAGCTTTCTTT. It specifies CASSRQGQAAFF.

V is TRBV11-3 and J is TRBJ2-2; TRBD2 might be the D (5 bases). Deletions cut 0 bases from V and 6 bases from J, with 14 bases between. Looked up from germline, CDR1 is SGHNT and CDR2 is YENEEA. CDR3 size: 16 residues. CDR3: CASSLDNARGPGELFF. Here the CDR3 DNA reads TGTGCCAGCAGCTTAGATAATGCACGCGGGCCCGGGGAGCTGTTTTTT.

This chain connects TRBV25-1 to TRBJ2-7; 8 bases map to TRBD1. Germline V CDR1 and CDR2: MGHDK, SYGVNS. Trimming took 5 bases from V and 2 from J; bases not matched to a gene: 5. The CDR3 consists of 14 residues. The CDR3 loop is CASSFGTGAYEQYF. The CDR3 nucleotides read TGTGCCAGCAGTTTCGGGACAGGAGCCTACGAGCAGTACTTC.

J is TRBJ2-5 and V is TRBV6-5; D perhaps matches TRBD2 (5 bases). The CDR3 loop spans 14 amino acids. From germline, CDR1 is MNHEY and CDR2 SVGAGI. The V and J ends lost 4 bases and 5 bases respectively, with 14 bases between them. In DNA, the CDR3 is TGTGCCAGCAGTTCCTCATGGGCGGGTGAGACCCAGTACTTC. This gives the protein CASSSSWAGETQYF.